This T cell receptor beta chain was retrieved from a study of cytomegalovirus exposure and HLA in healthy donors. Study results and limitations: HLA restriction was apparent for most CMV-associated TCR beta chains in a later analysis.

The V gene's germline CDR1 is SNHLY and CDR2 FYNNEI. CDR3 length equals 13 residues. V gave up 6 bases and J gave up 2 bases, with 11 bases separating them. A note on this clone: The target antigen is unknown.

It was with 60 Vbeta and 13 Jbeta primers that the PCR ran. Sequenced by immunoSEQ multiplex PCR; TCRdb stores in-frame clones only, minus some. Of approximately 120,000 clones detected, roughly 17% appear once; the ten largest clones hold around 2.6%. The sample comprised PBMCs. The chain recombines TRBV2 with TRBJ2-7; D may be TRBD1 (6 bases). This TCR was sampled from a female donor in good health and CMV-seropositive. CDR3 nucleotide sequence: TGTGCCAGCAGACCCCCAGGGGCCTACGAGCAGTACTTC. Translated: CASRPPGAYEQYF.